This T cell receptor beta chain was recorded in a study of monozygotic twins with inflammatory bowel disease. Points from the study as a whole: The study supported no single strong signal or clonotype linked to IBD.

Germline CDR1 MNHEY, CDR2 SVGEGT. The CDR3 runs 13 residues. Template switching was used to attach UMIs, which incorporated a 6-nucleotide sample barcode. No DNA is given; TCRdb re-called the 5' RACE reads and lists each CDR3 protein once. This sample's clone table lists approximately 100,000 distinct CDR3 sequences. With regard to this clonotype: Its specificity is unknown.

Blood, approximately 2.3 ml, was drawn per donor. The TCR originated in a human donor with ulcerative colitis or Crohn's disease, or a healthy co-twin of an affected twin (not recorded which). Specimen: blood. This chain links TRBV6-2 or TRBV6-3 with TRBJ2-1; without DNA, the TCRdb call of TRBD1 cannot be checked. The CDR3 region is CASSYRDNNEQFF.